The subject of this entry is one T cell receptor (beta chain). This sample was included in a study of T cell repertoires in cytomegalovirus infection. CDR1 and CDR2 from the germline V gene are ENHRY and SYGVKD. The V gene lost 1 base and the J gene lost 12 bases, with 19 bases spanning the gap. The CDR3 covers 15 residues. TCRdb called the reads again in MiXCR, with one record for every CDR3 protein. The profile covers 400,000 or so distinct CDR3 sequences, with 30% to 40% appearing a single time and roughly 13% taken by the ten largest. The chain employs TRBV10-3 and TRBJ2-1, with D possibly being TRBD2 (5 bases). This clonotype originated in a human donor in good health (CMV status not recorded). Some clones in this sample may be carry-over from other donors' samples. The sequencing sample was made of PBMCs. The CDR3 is CAISELGDISSGQFF. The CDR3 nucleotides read TGTGCCATCAGTGAGTTGGGAGACATTTCGTCTGGGCAGTTCTTC.